The rows below give T cell receptor beta chains drawn from one sample of a study of shared clonotypes between healthy human individuals. Generated by immunoSEQ multiplex PCR, the TCRdb table keeps only in-frame clones and is missing some. The table records some 2.1 million clones, just under 95% of them present only once. Sequenced input: naive CD8+ T cells sorted from blood. These TCRs come from a man younger than 35 in good health. Both conserved end residues are part of each CDR3. D genes are given only for firm matches. Where a row states a size, it is once, few, many or the class of an expanded clone; other rows omit it.

d_call: NA
clone_size: NA
v_call: TRBV30
j_call: TRBJ2-2
cdr3_aa: CAWSVRGFTGELFF
cdr3_nt: TGTGCCTGGAGTGTACGGGGTTTCACCGGGGAGCTGTTTTTT

d_call: NA
clone_size: NA
v_call: TRBV4-1
j_call: TRBJ1-2
cdr3_aa: CASSQEGRVDYGYTF
cdr3_nt: TGCGCCAGCAGCCAAGAAGGCAGGGTGGATTATGGCTACACCTTC

d_call: TRBD2
clone_size: NA
v_call: TRBV14
j_call: TRBJ2-1
cdr3_aa: CASSKDPSGRDEQFF
cdr3_nt: TGTGCCAGCAGCAAAGACCCAAGCGGGAGAGATGAGCAGTTCTTC

d_call: NA
clone_size: NA
v_call: TRBV7-3
j_call: TRBJ2-3
cdr3_aa: CASSLWGLGDTQYF
cdr3_nt: TGTGCCAGCAGCTTATGGGGTCTTGGGGATACGCAGTATTTT

d_call: NA
clone_size: NA
v_call: TRBV5-6
j_call: TRBJ2-1
cdr3_aa: CASNLGSSYNEQFF
cdr3_nt: TGTGCCAGCAACTTGGGGAGCTCCTACAATGAGCAGTTCTTC

d_call: NA
clone_size: once
v_call: TRBV7-8
j_call: TRBJ1-5
cdr3_aa: CASTSGLGSGQPQHF
cdr3_nt: TGTGCCAGCACCTCTGGGTTGGGATCCGGGCAGCCCCAGCATTTT

d_call: NA
clone_size: NA
v_call: TRBV28
j_call: TRBJ2-1
cdr3_aa: CASSSFRDSYDEQFF
cdr3_nt: TGTGCCAGCAGTTCCTTCCGGGACTCCTACGACGAGCAGTTCTTC

d_call: NA
clone_size: NA
v_call: TRBV14
j_call: TRBJ2-3
cdr3_aa: CASSQVRAGDTQYF
cdr3_nt: TGTGCCAGCAGCCAAGTAAGGGCGGGAGATACGCAGTATTTT

d_call: NA
clone_size: NA
v_call: TRBV6-5
j_call: TRBJ2-5
cdr3_aa: CASREGELSQETQYF
cdr3_nt: TGTGCCAGCAGGGAGGGGGAGCTCTCCCAAGAGACCCAGTACTTC

d_call: NA
clone_size: once
v_call: TRBV9
j_call: TRBJ2-3
cdr3_aa: CASSSLSTDTQYF
cdr3_nt: TGTGCCAGCAGCTCTCTTAGCACAGATACGCAGTATTTT

d_call: NA
clone_size: NA
v_call: TRBV5-6
j_call: TRBJ1-3
cdr3_aa: CASSFGGGNTIYF
cdr3_nt: TGTGCCAGCAGCTTCGGGGGAGGGAACACCATATATTTT

d_call: TRBD2
clone_size: NA
v_call: TRBV27
j_call: TRBJ2-3
cdr3_aa: CASSPQLAGLPSTDTQYF
cdr3_nt: TGTGCCAGCAGTCCGCAACTAGCGGGATTACCTAGCACAGATACGCAGTATTTT

d_call: NA
clone_size: once
v_call: TRBV2
j_call: TRBJ2-1
cdr3_aa: CASSSYNEQFF
cdr3_nt: TGTGCCAGCAGCTCCTACAATGAGCAGTTCTTC

d_call: NA
clone_size: NA
v_call: TRBV4-1
j_call: TRBJ1-2
cdr3_aa: CASSPAGTSYYGYTF
cdr3_nt: TGCGCCAGCAGCCCAGCCGGGACATCGTACTATGGCTACACCTTC

d_call: NA
clone_size: NA
v_call: TRBV10-1
j_call: TRBJ2-2
cdr3_aa: CASSESVNSNTGELFF
cdr3_nt: TGCGCCAGCAGTGAGTCTGTCAACTCGAACACCGGGGAGCTGTTTTTT

d_call: NA
clone_size: NA
v_call: TRBV4-2
j_call: TRBJ1-6
cdr3_aa: CASSQGSDSNSPLHF
cdr3_nt: TGTGCCAGCAGCCAAGGAAGCGACAGTAATTCACCCCTCCACTTT

d_call: NA
clone_size: NA
v_call: TRBV6-6
j_call: TRBJ2-1
cdr3_aa: CASSYSTQSSYNEQFF
cdr3_nt: TGTGCCAGCAGTTACTCGACCCAAAGCTCCTACAATGAGCAGTTCTTC

d_call: TRBD1
clone_size: NA
v_call: TRBV10-2
j_call: TRBJ1-5
cdr3_aa: CASRTGQGGTPQHF
cdr3_nt: TGCGCCAGCAGAACCGGACAGGGGGGGACGCCCCAGCATTTT

d_call: NA
clone_size: NA
v_call: TRBV5-1
j_call: TRBJ2-3
cdr3_aa: CASSLTLEGTDTQYF
cdr3_nt: TGCGCCAGCAGCTTGACGTTAGAGGGGACAGATACGCAGTATTTT

d_call: TRBD2
clone_size: NA
v_call: TRBV19
j_call: TRBJ2-1
cdr3_aa: CASSSRPGLAGSSYNEQFF
cdr3_nt: TGTGCCAGTAGCTCCAGGCCGGGACTAGCGGGGAGCTCCTACAATGAGCAGTTCTTC

d_call: NA
clone_size: few
v_call: TRBV11-2
j_call: TRBJ2-7
cdr3_aa: CASSLDPGYEQYF
cdr3_nt: TGTGCCAGCAGCTTAGATCCGGGCTACGAGCAGTACTTC

d_call: NA
clone_size: NA
v_call: TRBV4-1
j_call: TRBJ2-7
cdr3_aa: CASSQVKGSPHEQYF
cdr3_nt: TGCGCCAGCAGCCAAGTGAAGGGGTCGCCCCACGAGCAGTACTTC

d_call: TRBD1
clone_size: NA
v_call: TRBV27
j_call: TRBJ2-7
cdr3_aa: CASSPSHQPGQRPYEQYF
cdr3_nt: TGTGCCAGCAGTCCGTCGCATCAACCGGGACAGAGGCCGTACGAGCAGTACTTC

d_call: NA
clone_size: NA
v_call: TRBV27
j_call: TRBJ2-5
cdr3_aa: CASSFLGTFQETQYF
cdr3_nt: TGTGCCAGCAGTTTCCTTGGGACATTCCAAGAGACCCAGTACTTC

d_call: NA
clone_size: NA
v_call: TRBV4-3
j_call: TRBJ2-1
cdr3_aa: CASSHIEGIYNEQFF
cdr3_nt: TGCGCCAGCAGCCATATAGAGGGGATCTACAATGAGCAGTTCTTC

d_call: NA
clone_size: NA
v_call: TRBV5-1
j_call: TRBJ2-7
cdr3_aa: CASSPEDLDEQYF
cdr3_nt: TGCGCCAGCAGCCCGGAAGATCTCGACGAGCAGTACTTC

d_call: NA
clone_size: NA
v_call: TRBV19
j_call: TRBJ1-1
cdr3_aa: CASSNPREALRNTEAFF
cdr3_nt: TGTGCCAGTTCCAACCCCAGGGAGGCACTAAGGAACACTGAAGCTTTCTTT

d_call: TRBD1
clone_size: NA
v_call: TRBV27
j_call: TRBJ1-5
cdr3_aa: CASGQGYNQPQHF
cdr3_nt: TGTGCCAGCGGACAGGGATACAATCAGCCCCAGCATTTT

d_call: TRBD1
clone_size: NA
v_call: TRBV29-1
j_call: TRBJ2-7
cdr3_aa: CSVTPGQGSYEQYF
cdr3_nt: TGCAGCGTTACACCGGGACAGGGCTCCTACGAGCAGTACTTC

d_call: NA
clone_size: NA
v_call: TRBV28
j_call: TRBJ1-1
cdr3_aa: CASSPWAGNTEAFF
cdr3_nt: TGTGCCAGCAGCCCTTGGGCAGGGAACACTGAAGCTTTCTTT

d_call: TRBD1
clone_size: NA
v_call: TRBV5-1
j_call: TRBJ2-7
cdr3_aa: CASDWTGTSYEQYF
cdr3_nt: TGCGCCAGCGACTGGACAGGGACCTCCTACGAGCAGTACTTC

d_call: NA
clone_size: NA
v_call: TRBV9
j_call: TRBJ1-2
cdr3_aa: CASSRNRGVDYGYTF
cdr3_nt: TGTGCCAGCAGCCGGAATAGGGGCGTCGACTATGGCTACACCTTC

d_call: TRBD1
clone_size: NA
v_call: TRBV9
j_call: TRBJ1-4
cdr3_aa: CASSASWDRGGEKLFF
cdr3_nt: TGTGCCAGCAGCGCGAGCTGGGACAGGGGCGGTGAAAAACTGTTTTTT

d_call: NA
clone_size: NA
v_call: TRBV2
j_call: TRBJ1-1
cdr3_aa: CASAEMNTEAFF
cdr3_nt: TGTGCCAGCGCAGAGATGAACACTGAAGCTTTCTTT

d_call: TRBD1
clone_size: NA
v_call: TRBV9
j_call: TRBJ2-7
cdr3_aa: CASSFGDSSYEQYF
cdr3_nt: TGTGCCAGCAGCTTTGGGGACAGCTCCTACGAGCAGTACTTC

d_call: TRBD2
clone_size: NA
v_call: TRBV7-6
j_call: TRBJ2-1
cdr3_aa: CASSLLRFEAGGPGNEQFF
cdr3_nt: TGTGCCAGCAGCTTATTGCGGTTTGAGGCGGGAGGGCCGGGGAATGAGCAGTTCTTC

d_call: TRBD2
clone_size: NA
v_call: TRBV27
j_call: TRBJ2-7
cdr3_aa: CASSPGTSGSYEQYF
cdr3_nt: TGTGCCAGCAGTCCCGGGACTAGCGGTTCCTACGAGCAGTACTTC

d_call: TRBD1
clone_size: NA
v_call: TRBV27
j_call: TRBJ2-7
cdr3_aa: CASNTLRDRLSSSYEQYF
cdr3_nt: TGTGCCAGCAATACCCTCCGGGACAGACTATCGAGCTCCTACGAGCAGTACTTC

d_call: TRBD2
clone_size: NA
v_call: TRBV7-3
j_call: TRBJ2-5
cdr3_aa: CASNGSGSRQETQYF
cdr3_nt: TGTGCCAGTAATGGTAGCGGGTCCCGACAAGAGACCCAGTACTTC

d_call: NA
clone_size: NA
v_call: TRBV30
j_call: TRBJ2-7
cdr3_aa: CAWSVDSAYEQYF
cdr3_nt: TGTGCCTGGAGTGTGGACAGCGCCTACGAGCAGTACTTC

d_call: NA
clone_size: NA
v_call: TRBV13
j_call: TRBJ2-2
cdr3_aa: CASSLGRAPGELFF
cdr3_nt: TGTGCCAGCAGCTTAGGCAGGGCCCCCGGGGAGCTGTTTTTT

d_call: TRBD1
clone_size: once
v_call: TRBV5-6
j_call: TRBJ2-3
cdr3_aa: CASSFRQGADTQYF
cdr3_nt: TGTGCCAGCAGCTTCAGACAGGGGGCGGATACGCAGTATTTT

d_call: NA
clone_size: NA
v_call: TRBV2
j_call: TRBJ2-1
cdr3_aa: CASSELQDRQYNEQFF
cdr3_nt: TGTGCCAGCAGCGAACTCCAGGACAGACAGTACAATGAGCAGTTCTTC

d_call: NA
clone_size: NA
v_call: TRBV5-4
j_call: TRBJ1-2
cdr3_aa: CASSLGGKGYTF
cdr3_nt: TGTGCCAGCAGCTTGGGAGGGAAAGGCTACACCTTC

d_call: TRBD1
clone_size: NA
v_call: TRBV25-1
j_call: TRBJ2-1
cdr3_aa: CASSEWGTGPLNEQFF
cdr3_nt: TGTGCCAGCAGTGAATGGGGGACAGGGCCCCTCAATGAGCAGTTCTTC

d_call: NA
clone_size: once
v_call: TRBV5-4
j_call: TRBJ2-7
cdr3_aa: CASSFEPREQYF
cdr3_nt: TGTGCCAGCAGCTTTGAACCGCGCGAGCAGTACTTC

d_call: NA
clone_size: NA
v_call: TRBV10-3
j_call: TRBJ2-2
cdr3_aa: CAINWGSTGELFF
cdr3_nt: TGTGCCATCAACTGGGGAAGCACCGGGGAGCTGTTTTTT

d_call: TRBD2
clone_size: NA
v_call: TRBV18
j_call: TRBJ2-3
cdr3_aa: CASSPGGVTDTQYF
cdr3_nt: TGTGCCAGCTCACCAGGGGGGGTCACAGATACGCAGTATTTT

d_call: NA
clone_size: NA
v_call: TRBV7-6
j_call: TRBJ2-1
cdr3_aa: CASSALPGLQTYNEQFF
cdr3_nt: TGTGCCAGCAGCGCCCTGCCGGGACTTCAAACCTACAATGAGCAGTTCTTC

d_call: NA
clone_size: NA
v_call: TRBV4-1
j_call: TRBJ2-5
cdr3_aa: CASSQAAKTSQETQYF
cdr3_nt: TGCGCCAGCAGCCAAGCTGCCAAGACTAGTCAAGAGACCCAGTACTTC

d_call: NA
clone_size: NA
v_call: TRBV4-3
j_call: TRBJ2-1
cdr3_aa: CASSQVGHEQFF
cdr3_nt: TGCGCCAGCAGCCAAGTCGGCCATGAGCAGTTCTTC

d_call: TRBD1
clone_size: NA
v_call: TRBV6-6
j_call: TRBJ1-1
cdr3_aa: CASSWTGSTEAFF
cdr3_nt: TGTGCCAGCAGTTGGACAGGGTCCACTGAAGCTTTCTTT

d_call: TRBD2
clone_size: NA
v_call: TRBV27
j_call: TRBJ2-7
cdr3_aa: CASNPPGRAGTSYEQYF
cdr3_nt: TGTGCCAGCAATCCCCCGGGGAGAGCGGGGACTTCGTACGAGCAGTACTTC

d_call: NA
clone_size: NA
v_call: TRBV6-1
j_call: TRBJ1-3
cdr3_aa: CASSRRESSGNTIYF
cdr3_nt: TGTGCCAGCAGCCGAAGGGAGAGCTCTGGAAACACCATATATTTT

d_call: NA
clone_size: NA
v_call: TRBV4-1
j_call: TRBJ1-2
cdr3_aa: CASSPRNPEPYGYTF
cdr3_nt: TGCGCCAGCAGCCCCCGGAACCCCGAGCCCTATGGCTACACCTTC

d_call: NA
clone_size: NA
v_call: TRBV6-1
j_call: TRBJ1-5
cdr3_aa: CASWGGLWDQPQHF
cdr3_nt: TGTGCCAGCTGGGGGGGGCTATGGGATCAGCCCCAGCATTTT

d_call: NA
clone_size: NA
v_call: TRBV11-2
j_call: TRBJ2-3
cdr3_aa: CASSLSAGILSDTQYF
cdr3_nt: TGTGCCAGCAGCTTATCCGCTGGGATCCTCTCAGATACGCAGTATTTT

d_call: TRBD1
clone_size: NA
v_call: TRBV19
j_call: TRBJ2-5
cdr3_aa: CASSMETGMETQYF
cdr3_nt: TGTGCCAGTAGTATGGAGACAGGGATGGAGACCCAGTACTTC